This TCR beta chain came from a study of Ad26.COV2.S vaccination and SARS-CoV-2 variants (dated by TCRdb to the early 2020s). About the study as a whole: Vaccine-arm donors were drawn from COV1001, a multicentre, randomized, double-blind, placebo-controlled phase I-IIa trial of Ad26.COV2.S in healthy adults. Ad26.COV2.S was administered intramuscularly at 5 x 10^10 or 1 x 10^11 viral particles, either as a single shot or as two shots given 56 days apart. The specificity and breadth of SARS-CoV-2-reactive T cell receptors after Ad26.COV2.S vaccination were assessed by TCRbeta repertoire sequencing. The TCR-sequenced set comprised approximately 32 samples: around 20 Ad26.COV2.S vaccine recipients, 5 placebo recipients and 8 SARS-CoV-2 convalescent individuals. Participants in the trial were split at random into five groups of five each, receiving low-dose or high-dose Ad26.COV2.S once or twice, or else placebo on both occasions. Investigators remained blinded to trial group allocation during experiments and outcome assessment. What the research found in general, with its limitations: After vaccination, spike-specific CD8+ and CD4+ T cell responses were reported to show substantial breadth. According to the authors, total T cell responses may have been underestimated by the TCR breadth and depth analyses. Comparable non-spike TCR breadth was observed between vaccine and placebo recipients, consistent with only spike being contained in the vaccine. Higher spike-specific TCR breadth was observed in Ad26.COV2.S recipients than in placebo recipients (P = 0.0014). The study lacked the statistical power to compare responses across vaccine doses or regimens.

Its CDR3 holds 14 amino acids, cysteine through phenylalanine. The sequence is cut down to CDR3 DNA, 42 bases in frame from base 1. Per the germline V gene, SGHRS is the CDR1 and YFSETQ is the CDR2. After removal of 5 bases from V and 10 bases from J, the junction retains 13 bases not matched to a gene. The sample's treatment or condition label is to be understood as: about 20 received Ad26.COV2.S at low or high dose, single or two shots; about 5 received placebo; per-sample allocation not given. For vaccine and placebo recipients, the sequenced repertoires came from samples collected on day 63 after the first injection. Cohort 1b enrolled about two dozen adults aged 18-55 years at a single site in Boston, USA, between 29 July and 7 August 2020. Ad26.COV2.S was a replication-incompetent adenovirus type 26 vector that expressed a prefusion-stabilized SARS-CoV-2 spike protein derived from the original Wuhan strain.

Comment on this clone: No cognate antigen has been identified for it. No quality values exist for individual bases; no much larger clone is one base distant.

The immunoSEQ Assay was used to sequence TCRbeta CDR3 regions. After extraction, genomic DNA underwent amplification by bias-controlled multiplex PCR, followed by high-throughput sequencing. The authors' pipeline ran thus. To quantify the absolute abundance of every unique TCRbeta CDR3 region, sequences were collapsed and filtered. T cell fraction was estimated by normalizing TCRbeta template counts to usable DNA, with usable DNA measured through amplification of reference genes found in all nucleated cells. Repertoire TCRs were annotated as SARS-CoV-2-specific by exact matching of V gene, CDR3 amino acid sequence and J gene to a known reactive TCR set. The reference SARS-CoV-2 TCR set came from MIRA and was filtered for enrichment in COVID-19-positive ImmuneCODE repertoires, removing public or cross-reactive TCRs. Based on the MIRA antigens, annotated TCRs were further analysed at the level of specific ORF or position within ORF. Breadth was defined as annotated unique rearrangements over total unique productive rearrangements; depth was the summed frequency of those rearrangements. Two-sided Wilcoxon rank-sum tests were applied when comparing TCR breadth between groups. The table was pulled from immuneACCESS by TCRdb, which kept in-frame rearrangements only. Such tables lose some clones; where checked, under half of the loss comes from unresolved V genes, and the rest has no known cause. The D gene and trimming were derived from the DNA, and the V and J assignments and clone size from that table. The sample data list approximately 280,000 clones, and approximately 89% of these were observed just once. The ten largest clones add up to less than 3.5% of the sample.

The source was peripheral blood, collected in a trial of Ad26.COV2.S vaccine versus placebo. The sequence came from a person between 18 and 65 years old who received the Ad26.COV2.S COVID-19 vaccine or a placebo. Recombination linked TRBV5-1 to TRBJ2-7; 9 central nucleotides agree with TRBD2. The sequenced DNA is TGCGCCAGCAGACCCGGGACTAGCAACATTCCCCAGTACTTC. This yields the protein CASRPGTSNIPQYF.